The T cell receptor (beta chain) under discussion was sequenced for a study of control samples from healthy donors and cancer patients. The V gene end was trimmed by 3 bases and the J gene end by 12 bases; junction bases not matched to a gene: 11. CDR1 is SGHVS, CDR2 FQNEAQ, per germline. The length of the CDR3 is 16 residues. Libraries were prepared by immunoSEQ multiplex PCR; TCRdb keeps only in-frame clonotypes and omits some of them. The sample shows tens of thousands of clones, approximately 80% of them seen only once. What was sequenced was blood. V gene TRBV7-8 combines with J gene TRBJ1-6; 10 nucleotides line up with TRBD1. The clonotype originates from a man aged 45 to 65 in good health. In DNA, the CDR3 is TGTGCCAGCAGCTTCTCGACAGGGGGCAAGCTGGTACCCCTCCACTTT. Its translation is CASSFSTGGKLVPLHF.